These T cell receptor beta chains were read from a single sample in a study of blood T cell repertoires in COVID-19. Produced via immunoSEQ multiplex PCR; TCRdb's table is partial and in-frame only. The sample has 200,000 to 300,000 clones, less than 90% seen once. Material for sequencing was peripheral blood. These receptor sequences come from a man in his 60s with acute or convalescent COVID-19. Both conserved end residues are part of each CDR3. The D gene is left open where the match is weak. The size field is filled for only some rows; it gives once, few, many or a size class.

V gene: TRBV28; CDR3 length: 12; clone size: NA; J gene: TRBJ2-5; D gene: TRBD1; CDR3 DNA: TGTGCCAGTGGAACAGGGGCCGAGACCCAGTACTTC; CDR3 protein: CASGTGAETQYF
V gene: TRBV5-1; CDR3 length: 15; clone size: NA; J gene: TRBJ2-5; D gene: TRBD2; CDR3 DNA: TGCGCCAGCAGCTTGGCCGGGACTAACCAAGAGACCCAGTACTTC; CDR3 protein: CASSLAGTNQETQYF
V gene: TRBV19; CDR3 length: 12; clone size: NA; J gene: TRBJ1-1; D gene: TRBD1; CDR3 DNA: TGTGCCAGTAGTACTGGACAGGGCGAAGCTTTCTTT; CDR3 protein: CASSTGQGEAFF
V gene: TRBV6-2/TRBV6-3; CDR3 length: 12; clone size: NA; J gene: TRBJ1-2; D gene: NA; CDR3 DNA: TGTGCCAGCAGTGACGTTGGACAGCTCTACACCTTC; CDR3 protein: CASSDVGQLYTF
V gene: TRBV5-1; CDR3 length: 12; clone size: NA; J gene: TRBJ1-1; D gene: NA; CDR3 DNA: TGCGCCAGCAGAACCGGGGACACTGAAGCTTTCTTT; CDR3 protein: CASRTGDTEAFF
V gene: TRBV15; CDR3 length: 16; clone size: NA; J gene: TRBJ2-6; D gene: NA; CDR3 DNA: TGTGCCACCAGTGGACTTATAGGCTCTGGGGCCAACGTCCTGACTTTC; CDR3 protein: CATSGLIGSGANVLTF
V gene: TRBV19; CDR3 length: 16; clone size: NA; J gene: TRBJ1-2; D gene: NA; CDR3 DNA: TGTGCCAGTAGTATTAGTTCAGACTCGACGAACTATGGCTACACCTTC; CDR3 protein: CASSISSDSTNYGYTF
V gene: TRBV6-2/TRBV6-3; CDR3 length: 18; clone size: NA; J gene: TRBJ2-3; D gene: TRBD2; CDR3 DNA: TGTGCCAGCAGTTACTCCGGCGGAGCGGGGTCTAGCACAGATACGCAGTATTTT; CDR3 protein: CASSYSGGAGSSTDTQYF
V gene: TRBV11-3; CDR3 length: 19; clone size: NA; J gene: TRBJ2-1; D gene: TRBD2; CDR3 DNA: TGTGCCAGCAGCTTAGATCCGGGACTAGCGGGAGGGGGTCCGGGTCGACAGTTCTTC; CDR3 protein: CASSLDPGLAGGGPGRQFF
V gene: TRBV19; CDR3 length: 13; clone size: once; J gene: TRBJ1-2; D gene: NA; CDR3 DNA: TGTGCCAGTAGTACCCGGGGTCGGAGGGGCTACACCTTC; CDR3 protein: CASSTRGRRGYTF
V gene: TRBV6-2/TRBV6-3; CDR3 length: 14; clone size: NA; J gene: TRBJ1-5; D gene: NA; CDR3 DNA: TGTGCCAGCAGTTACCCGGGACACAATCAGCCCCAGCATTTT; CDR3 protein: CASSYPGHNQPQHF
V gene: TRBV28; CDR3 length: 15; clone size: NA; J gene: TRBJ2-1; D gene: NA; CDR3 DNA: TGTGCCAGCAGTTTCTACTCGGTATCGGGCAATGAGCAGTTCTTC; CDR3 protein: CASSFYSVSGNEQFF
V gene: TRBV5-1; CDR3 length: 14; clone size: NA; J gene: TRBJ1-4; D gene: NA; CDR3 DNA: TGCGCCAGCAGCTTGGGGGCCTCTAATGAAAAACTGTTTTTT; CDR3 protein: CASSLGASNEKLFF
V gene: TRBV6-6; CDR3 length: 13; clone size: NA; J gene: TRBJ1-6; D gene: NA; CDR3 DNA: TGTGCCAGCGGAGGCACCTATAATTCACCCCTCCACTTT; CDR3 protein: CASGGTYNSPLHF
V gene: TRBV6-4; CDR3 length: 13; clone size: NA; J gene: TRBJ1-1; D gene: TRBD1; CDR3 DNA: TGTGCCAGCAGTGCGTACAGGGGCACTGAAGCTTTCTTT; CDR3 protein: CASSAYRGTEAFF
V gene: TRBV12-3/TRBV12-4; CDR3 length: 13; clone size: NA; J gene: TRBJ1-5; D gene: NA; CDR3 DNA: TGTGCCAGCAGTTTTCAGGACAATCAGCCCCAGCATTTT; CDR3 protein: CASSFQDNQPQHF
V gene: TRBV6-2/TRBV6-3; CDR3 length: 16; clone size: NA; J gene: TRBJ1-1; D gene: TRBD1; CDR3 DNA: TGTGCCAGCAGCCATTCCGAGGACAGGGGGGTGACTGAAGCTTTCTTT; CDR3 protein: CASSHSEDRGVTEAFF
V gene: TRBV11-2; CDR3 length: 16; clone size: NA; J gene: TRBJ2-7; D gene: NA; CDR3 DNA: TGTGCCAGCAGCTTAACTACAGGGCCTGGGTCCTACGAGCAGTACTTC; CDR3 protein: CASSLTTGPGSYEQYF
V gene: TRBV7-2; CDR3 length: 18; clone size: NA; J gene: TRBJ2-5; D gene: TRBD1; CDR3 DNA: TGTGCCAGCAGCTTGACGAATCCCGGGACAGGGGGCGGAGAGACCCAGTACTTC; CDR3 protein: CASSLTNPGTGGGETQYF
V gene: TRBV7-7; CDR3 length: 16; clone size: NA; J gene: TRBJ2-1; D gene: TRBD1; CDR3 DNA: TGTGCTAGCAGCTTAGCCCCCTACAGGGGTGGCAATGAGCAGTTCTTC; CDR3 protein: CASSLAPYRGGNEQFF
V gene: TRBV7-2; CDR3 length: 16; clone size: NA; J gene: TRBJ1-3; D gene: NA; CDR3 DNA: TGTGCCAGCAGCGAAATCCTTGGCCTTCCAGGAAACACCATATATTTT; CDR3 protein: CASSEILGLPGNTIYF
V gene: TRBV27; CDR3 length: 16; clone size: NA; J gene: TRBJ1-5; D gene: TRBD1; CDR3 DNA: TGTGCCAGCAGAGGGACCGGGACAGGGGAAAATCAGCCCCAGCATTTT; CDR3 protein: CASRGTGTGENQPQHF
V gene: TRBV5-1; CDR3 length: 13; clone size: NA; J gene: TRBJ2-7; D gene: TRBD1; CDR3 DNA: TGCGCCAGCAGCTACGACAGGGGCAACGAGCAGTACTTC; CDR3 protein: CASSYDRGNEQYF
V gene: TRBV19; CDR3 length: 17; clone size: once; J gene: TRBJ2-5; D gene: TRBD2; CDR3 DNA: TGTGCCAGTAGTATGACGAAAAGCGGGAGGGCGGGAGAGACCCAGTACTTC; CDR3 protein: CASSMTKSGRAGETQYF
V gene: TRBV7-9; CDR3 length: 16; clone size: once; J gene: TRBJ2-2; D gene: TRBD1; CDR3 DNA: TGTGCCAGCAGCTACGCGGGACAGGGAAACACCGGGGAGCTGTTTTTT; CDR3 protein: CASSYAGQGNTGELFF
V gene: TRBV7-2; CDR3 length: 14; clone size: NA; J gene: TRBJ2-7; D gene: TRBD2; CDR3 DNA: TGTGCCAGCAGCTTATTCAGGACTAGCTACGAGCAGTACTTC; CDR3 protein: CASSLFRTSYEQYF
V gene: TRBV21-1; CDR3 length: 17; clone size: NA; J gene: TRBJ1-1; D gene: NA; CDR3 DNA: TGTGCCAGCAGCAAAAAAGAGAGACAGGGGGCGTACACTGAAGCTTTCTTT; CDR3 protein: CASSKKERQGAYTEAFF
V gene: TRBV3-1/TRBV3-2; CDR3 length: 14; clone size: NA; J gene: TRBJ2-7; D gene: TRBD1; CDR3 DNA: TGTGCCAGCAGCCTCCCGGGACAGGGAGACGAGCAGTACTTC; CDR3 protein: CASSLPGQGDEQYF
V gene: TRBV25-1; CDR3 length: 17; clone size: NA; J gene: TRBJ2-1; D gene: TRBD2; CDR3 DNA: TGTGCCAGCAGTGAGGGGGGACTAGCGGGAGCCTACAATGAGCAGTTCTTC; CDR3 protein: CASSEGGLAGAYNEQFF
V gene: TRBV27; CDR3 length: 12; clone size: NA; J gene: TRBJ2-1; D gene: NA; CDR3 DNA: TGTGCCAGCAGTCGACCCGGCGGTGAGCAGTTCTTC; CDR3 protein: CASSRPGGEQFF
V gene: TRBV11-2; CDR3 length: 16; clone size: NA; J gene: TRBJ2-7; D gene: TRBD2; CDR3 DNA: TGTGCCAGCAGCTTAGATCGAGTCGGGGAGGGTCCCGAGCAGTACTTC; CDR3 protein: CASSLDRVGEGPEQYF
V gene: TRBV19; CDR3 length: 14; clone size: NA; J gene: TRBJ2-1; D gene: TRBD2; CDR3 DNA: TGTGCCAGTAAAGGGCTAGCGGTCGACAATGAGCAGTTCTTC; CDR3 protein: CASKGLAVDNEQFF
V gene: TRBV30; CDR3 length: 14; clone size: NA; J gene: TRBJ2-7; D gene: NA; CDR3 DNA: TGTGCCTGGAGCCCTATCCCGGTTTCCTACGAGCAGTACTTC; CDR3 protein: CAWSPIPVSYEQYF
V gene: TRBV7-2; CDR3 length: 14; clone size: NA; J gene: TRBJ1-2; D gene: TRBD1; CDR3 DNA: TGTGCCAGCAGTCCCGGGACAGGGGGCTATGGCTACACCTTC; CDR3 protein: CASSPGTGGYGYTF
V gene: TRBV7-2; CDR3 length: 16; clone size: NA; J gene: TRBJ2-2; D gene: TRBD1; CDR3 DNA: TGTGCCAGCAGCCCGTCCGGACAGGGTTCCGCCGGGGAGCTGTTTTTT; CDR3 protein: CASSPSGQGSAGELFF
V gene: TRBV28; CDR3 length: 15; clone size: NA; J gene: TRBJ2-7; D gene: NA; CDR3 DNA: TGTGCCAGCAGTTCCCCCCGACAGGGAGGAGACGAGCAGTACTTC; CDR3 protein: CASSSPRQGGDEQYF
V gene: TRBV28; CDR3 length: 15; clone size: NA; J gene: TRBJ2-3; D gene: TRBD1; CDR3 DNA: TGTGCCAGCAGTCCCTCGGGACAGGGAAGAGATACGCAGTATTTT; CDR3 protein: CASSPSGQGRDTQYF
V gene: TRBV7-3; CDR3 length: 20; clone size: NA; J gene: TRBJ2-1; D gene: TRBD2; CDR3 DNA: TGTGCCAGCAGCTTAACGAGACGAGGACTAGCGGGAGGAGGTTGGAATGAGCAGTTCTTC; CDR3 protein: CASSLTRRGLAGGGWNEQFF
V gene: TRBV30; CDR3 length: 12; clone size: NA; J gene: TRBJ1-2; D gene: NA; CDR3 DNA: TGTGCCTGGAGTGTACGAGGCCATGGCTACACCTTC; CDR3 protein: CAWSVRGHGYTF
V gene: TRBV3-1/TRBV3-2; CDR3 length: 14; clone size: NA; J gene: TRBJ1-1; D gene: NA; CDR3 DNA: TGTGCCAGCAGCCAAGACCAGGGATACACTGAAGCTTTCTTT; CDR3 protein: CASSQDQGYTEAFF
V gene: TRBV11-2; CDR3 length: 15; clone size: NA; J gene: TRBJ2-3; D gene: TRBD2; CDR3 DNA: TGTGCCAGCAGCCAGCCGGGACTAGACCCGAGGAAGGGGAATTTT; CDR3 protein: CASSQPGLDPRKGNF
V gene: TRBV27; CDR3 length: 14; clone size: NA; J gene: TRBJ2-7; D gene: NA; CDR3 DNA: TGTGCCAGCAGTTTATCGCAGGCTCCCTACGAGCAGTACTTC; CDR3 protein: CASSLSQAPYEQYF